The rows below give T cell receptor beta chains drawn from one sample of a study of early T cells in non-severe SARS-CoV-2 infection. From the 5' RACE reads, TCRdb called clonotypes with MiXCR, one entry per CDR3 protein. The data contain 60,000 to 90,000 distinct CDR3 sequences, over 9% of them singletons. Sequenced input: whole blood. The receptors were sampled from an adult who was a healthcare worker with PCR-confirmed SARS-CoV-2 infection or an uninfected control (not recorded which). CDR3s include the opening cysteine and the closing phenylalanine or tryptophan. The D gene is left open where the match is weak. A row's size may be missing; if present it is once, few, many or a size class.

>TRBV7-6|.|.|15|TRBJ2-5
CASSLGADREETQYF
TGTGCCAGCAGCTTAGGTGCGGACAGAGAAGAGACCCAGTACTTC
>TRBV12-3/TRBV12-4|many|TRBD2|15|TRBJ2-7
CASSLPSGSSYEQYF
TGTGCCAGCAGTTTACCTAGCGGGAGCTCCTACGAGCAGTACTTC
>TRBV3-1|many|TRBD1|16|TRBJ2-3
CASSHRQGFPPDTQYF
TGTGCCAGCAGCCACCGACAGGGGTTCCCCCCAGATACGCAGTATTTT
>TRBV5-1|.|.|13|TRBJ2-7
CASSPDSKGEQCF
TGCGCCAGCAGCCCGGACAGTAAAGGCGAGCAGTGCTTC
>TRBV28|few|.|12|TRBJ1-1
CASRGNERGAFF
TGTGCCAGCAGAGGCAACGAGCGAGGGGCTTTCTTT
>TRBV18|.|.|14|TRBJ2-6
CASSPGSGANVLTF
TGTGCCAGCTCACCGGGCTCTGGGGCCAACGTCCTGACTTTC
>TRBV12-3/TRBV12-4|.|TRBD1|15|TRBJ2-1
CASSPDRAEYNEQFF
TGTGCCAGCAGCCCGGACAGGGCTGAATACAATGAGCAGTTCTTC
>TRBV6-5|many|TRBD2|15|TRBJ2-5
CASIPMGGMLETQYF
TGTGCCAGCATCCCCATGGGGGGGATGTTAGAGACCCAGTACTTC
>TRBV6-1|many|.|15|TRBJ1-6
CASSHGRTLNSPLHF
TGTGCCAGCAGTCATGGACGGACGCTAAATTCACCCCTCCACTTT
>TRBV6-6|few|.|14|TRBJ1-5
CASSYSGRNQPQHF
TGTGCCAGCAGTTACTCTGGACGGAATCAGCCCCAGCATTTT
>TRBV15|.|.|13|TRBJ2-2
CATSRAVDGELFF
TGTGCCACCAGCCGGGCGGTCGACGGGGAGCTGTTTTTT
>TRBV5-1|many|.|14|TRBJ2-7
CASSLAAGSYEQYF
TGCGCCAGCAGCTTGGCAGCAGGGTCCTACGAGCAGTACTTC
>TRBV11-2|.|.|14|TRBJ2-2
CASSLGTFTGELFF
TGTGCCAGCAGCTTGGGGACGTTCACCGGGGAGCTGTTTTTT
>TRBV5-6|.|TRBD2|16|TRBJ2-7
CASSSGLAGPPYEQYF
TGTGCCAGCAGCTCGGGACTAGCGGGACCCCCCTACGAGCAGTACTTC
>TRBV2|many|.|15|TRBJ2-6
CASSEDRAGANVLTF
TGTGCCAGCAGTGAAGATAGGGCTGGGGCCAACGTCCTGACTTTC
>TRBV7-2|many|.|15|TRBJ2-7
CASSFGGPGGYEQYF
TGTGCCAGCAGCTTTGGGGGTCCGGGTGGGTACGAGCAGTACTTC
>TRBV27|many|TRBD2|15|TRBJ2-3
CASSALLAGSDTQYF
TGTGCCAGCAGTGCCTTACTAGCGGGGTCAGATACGCAGTATTTT
>TRBV7-8|few|TRBD2|13|TRBJ2-2
CASSLGRGYEMFF
TGTGCCAGCAGTCTTGGGCGGGGGTACGAAATGTTTTTT
>TRBV20-1|.|TRBD2|14|TRBJ2-3
CSASGAGGLDTQYF
TGCAGTGCTAGCGGTGCGGGAGGTCTAGATACGCAGTATTTT
>TRBV6-6|few|.|13|TRBJ1-6
CASRVAYNSPLHF
TGTGCCAGCCGGGTGGCCTATAATTCACCCCTCCACTTT
>TRBV28|few|TRBD1|15|TRBJ2-1
CASSPGTGHYNEQFF
TGTGCCAGCAGTCCCGGGACAGGGCACTACAATGAGCAGTTCTTC
>TRBV27|many|TRBD1|14|TRBJ2-7
CASSLSPTGVEQYF
TGTGCCAGCAGTTTATCTCCGACAGGGGTCGAGCAGTACTTC
>TRBV6-6|few|.|13|TRBJ1-5
CATATGSNQPQHF
TGTGCCACCGCCACAGGGAGCAATCAGCCCCAGCATTTT
>TRBV7-9|.|.|16|TRBJ1-2
CASTGLLNDRGYGYTF
TGTGCCAGTACCGGGCTCCTTAACGACCGGGGATATGGCTACACCTTC
>TRBV7-8|many|.|14|TRBJ2-5
CASSLAGPGETQYF
TGTGCCAGCAGCTTAGCAGGGCCTGGAGAGACCCAGTACTTC
>TRBV15|many|TRBD2|18|TRBJ2-1
CATSRDPSGRLMYNEQFF
TGTGCCACCAGCAGAGATCCGAGCGGGAGGTTAATGTACAATGAGCAGTTCTTC
>TRBV11-2|many|TRBD2|14|TRBJ2-3
CASSAGLAGGTQYF
TGTGCCAGCAGCGCGGGACTAGCGGGAGGTACGCAGTATTTT
>TRBV5-1|many|.|14|TRBJ2-5
CASSLGAGQETQYF
TGCGCCAGCAGCTTGGGGGCGGGGCAGGAGACCCAGTACTTC
>TRBV19|.|.|14|TRBJ2-7
CASSLDGGSYEQYF
TGTGCCAGTTCCCTGGACGGGGGCTCCTACGAGCAGTACTTC
>TRBV14|many|.|14|TRBJ2-5
CASSLAGYQETQYF
TGTGCCAGCAGCCTCGCAGGGTACCAAGAGACCCAGTACTTC
>TRBV28|.|.|13|TRBJ1-5
CASSPARNQPQHF
TGTGCCAGCAGTCCGGCACGCAATCAGCCCCAGCATTTT
>TRBV5-1|many|TRBD2|17|TRBJ2-2
CASRPSASGSGTGELFF
TGCGCCAGCAGGCCTAGCGCTAGCGGGAGCGGCACCGGGGAGCTGTTTTTT
>TRBV28|.|.|11|TRBJ1-2
CASSPPGGYTF
TGTGCCAGCAGCCCGCCGGGAGGCTACACCTTC
>TRBV20-1|.|TRBD2|16|TRBJ2-2
CSAGTSGSWVTGELFF
TGCAGTGCGGGGACTAGCGGGAGCTGGGTCACCGGGGAGCTGTTTTTT
>TRBV18|few|.|13|TRBJ1-1
CASSPPEGSEAFF
TGTGCCAGCTCACCACCTGAGGGTTCAGAAGCTTTCTTT
>TRBV28|.|.|13|TRBJ2-7
CATLGMSSYEQYF
TGTGCCACCTTAGGGATGAGCTCCTACGAGCAGTACTTC
>TRBV7-9|few|.|12|TRBJ2-7
CASSFGGHEQYF
TGTGCCAGCAGCTTTGGGGGGCACGAGCAGTACTTC
>TRBV14|many|.|14|TRBJ1-1
CASSQQLLNTEAFF
TGTGCCAGCAGCCAACAGCTTCTGAACACTGAAGCTTTCTTT
>TRBV7-8|few|TRBD2|17|TRBJ2-4
CASSWMSSGQAKNIQYF
TGTGCCAGCAGCTGGATGTCTAGCGGCCAAGCCAAAAACATTCAGTACTTC
>TRBV20-1|few|TRBD1|10|TRBJ1-1
CSADRAEAFF
TGCAGTGCTGACAGGGCTGAAGCTTTCTTT
>TRBV3-1|.|TRBD2|16|TRBJ2-3
CASSLWTSGRPDTQYF
TGTGCCAGCAGCCTTTGGACTAGCGGGAGACCAGATACGCAGTATTTT
>TRBV29-1|few|.|10|TRBJ2-5
CSVETGTQYF
TGCAGCGTTGAGACGGGGACCCAGTACTTC
>TRBV27|many|TRBD2|14|TRBJ2-1
CASSFGSGSGEQFF
TGTGCCAGCAGTTTCGGTAGCGGGTCGGGTGAGCAGTTCTTC
>TRBV5-1|.|.|16|TRBJ1-1
CASSLYSRLTNTEAFF
TGCGCCAGCAGCTTGTATTCCCGGCTAACGAACACTGAAGCTTTCTTT
>TRBV6-5|few|TRBD1|13|TRBJ1-3
CASSGTAGNTIYF
TGTGCCAGCAGTGGGACAGCTGGAAACACCATATATTTT
>TRBV7-9|many|TRBD1|15|TRBJ1-4
CASSFGQGKLEKLFF
TGTGCCAGCAGCTTTGGACAGGGAAAGTTGGAAAAACTGTTTTTT
>TRBV6-2/TRBV6-3|many|.|13|TRBJ2-1
CASSFFEKGEQFF
TGTGCCAGCAGTTTCTTTGAGAAGGGTGAGCAGTTCTTC
>TRBV7-8|many|TRBD2|16|TRBJ2-3
CASSARLAGSTDTQYF
TGTGCCAGCAGCGCCCGACTAGCGGGGTCCACAGATACGCAGTATTTT
>TRBV5-1|many|.|15|TRBJ2-2
CASSAARGSTGELFF
TGCGCCAGCAGCGCGGCGCGGGGTTCGACCGGGGAGCTGTTTTTT
>TRBV12-3/TRBV12-4|many|.|14|TRBJ1-5
CASSQGSSNQPQHF
TGTGCCAGCAGCCAGGGGAGTAGCAATCAGCCCCAGCATTTT
>TRBV7-3|many|.|13|TRBJ2-3
CASSLASTDTQYF
TGTGCCAGCAGCTTGGCTAGCACAGATACGCAGTATTTT
>TRBV11-2|many|TRBD1|14|TRBJ2-5
CASSTTGGQETQYF
TGTGCCAGCAGCACAACAGGGGGCCAAGAGACCCAGTACTTC
>TRBV27|many|.|14|TRBJ2-6
CASSLLGGANVLTF
TGTGCCAGCAGTTTATTAGGCGGGGCCAACGTCCTGACTTTC
>TRBV7-8|many|.|15|TRBJ1-1
CASSMPGFRITEAFF
TGTGCCAGCAGCATGCCGGGATTTAGGATAACTGAAGCTTTCTTT
>TRBV20-1|.|.|15|TRBJ2-1
CSARARGRTYNEQFF
TGCAGTGCTAGAGCTAGGGGGAGAACCTACAATGAGCAGTTCTTC